At least ten counts were recorded for the clone carrying this T cell receptor (beta chain). Germline V gene sequence: CDR1 SNHLY, CDR2 FYNNEI. The CDR3 is 19 residues long. V lost 11 bases, J lost 4 bases, and 20 bases stayed unmatched. The record originates from a study of read filtering for tumor transcriptome and immune sequencing. This library used roughly 430 ng RNA and molecular barcoded adaptors spanning alpha/delta and beta/gamma chains. TCRdb re-analysed the reads in MiXCR, keeping a single row per CDR3 protein. Here the sample spans around 65,000 distinct CDR3 sequences, roughly a fifth being singletons.

This chain uses TRBV2 with TRBJ2-2; 12 bases match TRBD2. Sequenced input: a population of CD138-negative cells sorted from bone marrow. The TCR was taken from a donor at least 40 years old with multiple myeloma. In nucleotides, the CDR3 is TGTGCCTCCCGACCGTCTAGCGGGAGGGCCTCCGGCGGCACCGGGGAGCTGTTTTTT. Protein: CASRPSSGRASGGTGELFF.